This TCR beta chain comes out of a study of T-cell reconstitution after alpha-beta-depleted transplantation in children. Broader study findings: Reportedly, alpha-beta T cells present about two months post-transplant originated from several hundred expanded clones of graft origin. Among T cells one year after transplant, newly produced cells accounted for most counts and diversity. Surviving recipient T cells and thymic progenitors accounted for the high day-60 TCRbeta diversity observed in some patients.

The ends were cut back, 6 bases at V and 3 bases at J, with 12 bases in the middle. CDR1 is WSHSY, CDR2 SAAADI, per germline. CDR3 length: 14 residues. A library of TCRbeta sequences, prepared with unique molecular identifiers, was generated. TCRdb re-called the PCR reads through MiXCR, storing one row per CDR3 protein. The sample holds about 870,000 distinct CDR3 sequences, roughly 16% seen once. About this clonotype itself: Antigen specificity is unknown.

The chain has TRBV10-2 and TRBJ1-5; D possibly corresponds to TRBD1 (6 bases). The TCR comes from a male patient under 18 who had a stem cell transplant for acute lymphoblastic leukemia, so the T cells may come from the graft donor. The sequenced sample was PBMCs, mostly from graft donor cells, obtained 360 days after TCRalphabeta/CD19-depleted stem cell transplant. The CDR3: CASSRGQLNQPQHF. The CDR3 region has the DNA TGCGCCAGCAGCCGTGGACAGCTCAATCAGCCCCAGCATTTT.